These 9 T cell receptor beta chains share one sample of origin, sequenced in a study of shared clonotypes between healthy human individuals. Assay used: immunoSEQ multiplex PCR; TCRdb lists only in-frame clones, some missing. Altogether around 2.1 million clones are present, more than 90% being singletons, with the ten largest covering approximately 0.13%. Sequencing was done on a sample of naive CD4+ T cells sorted from blood. The subset denotes: CD45RA+ positively selected. The receptors were gathered from a man younger than 35 in good health.

In the case of this clone: Germline and junction disagree at one end, which may indicate a read error. This chain joins TRBV7-7 and TRBJ2-1; D might be TRBD2 (6 bases). In germline, CDR1 is SSHAT, CDR2 FNYEAQ (reference sequence). The CDR3 is made up of 12 amino acids. CDR3 DNA sequence: TGTGCTAGCAGCTTAGACGGGGGAAGGCAGTTCTTC. It translates to CASSLDGGRQFF.

This clone was seen a single time. The chain couples TRBV7-9 to TRBJ2-5; 14 bases are shared with TRBD2. CDR3 length equals 19 residues. V dropped 5 bases and J dropped 2; count of bases not matched to a gene: 13. Germline V gene data show CDR1 as SEHNR and CDR2 as FQNEAQ (reference sequence). The CDR3 sequence: CASSRYGTSGRTGQETQYF. The DNA for the CDR3 is TGTGCCAGCAGCCGGTATGGGACTAGCGGGAGAACGGGGCAAGAGACCCAGTACTTC. Filled out from reference TRBV7-9 and TRBJ2-5, the complete variable domain reads DTGVSQNPRHKITKRGQNVTFRCDPISEHNRLYWYRQTLGQGPEFLTYFQNEAQLEKSRLLSDRFSAERPKGSFSTLEIQRTEQGDSAMYLCASSRYGTSGRTGQETQYFGPGTRLLVL.

This sequence joins TRBV9 and TRBJ2-5; 7 bases agree with TRBD1. In germline, CDR1 is SGDLS, CDR2 YYNGEE. This CDR3 has 15 residues. Trimming took 3 bases from V and 0 from J; bases not matched to a gene: 5. CDR3 in amino acids: CASSDRDSHQETQYF. CDR3 DNA: TGTGCCAGCAGCGACCGGGACAGCCACCAAGAGACCCAGTACTTC.

V gene TRBV18 combines with J gene TRBJ1-1; D call uncertain. Trimming took off 6 bases at V and 1 base at J, with 15 bases between the two ends. Per the germline V gene, CDR1 is KGHSH and CDR2 is LQKENI. The CDR3 totals 15 residues. The chain's CDR3 is CASSVNGVENTEAFF. CDR3 in DNA: TGTGCCAGCTCGGTTAATGGGGTCGAGAACACTGAAGCTTTCTTT.

The chain links TRBV7-2 to TRBJ2-7, with 8 bases fitting TRBD2. V shed 2 bases and J 3 bases; nucleotides not matched to a gene: 6. This CDR3 region has 15 residues. Germline V CDR1 and CDR2: SGHTA, FQGNSA. DNA of the CDR3: TGTGCCAGCAGCTTACCGGGACTAGGGGTCTACGAGCAGTACTTC. This gives the protein CASSLPGLGVYEQYF.

Note on this clone: Other nucleotide sequences from this sample produce the same CDR3. The chain joins TRBV10-3 to TRBJ2-2; 10 bases are shared with TRBD1. V was clipped by 2 bases and J by 3 bases; unmatched bases: 0. Germline V gives CDR1 ENHRY, CDR2 SYGVKD. The CDR3 consists of 15 residues. The CDR3 is CAISEGQGDTGELFF. CDR3 DNA sequence: TGTGCCATCAGTGAGGGACAGGGGGACACCGGGGAGCTGTTTTTT.

The chain links TRBV18 to TRBJ1-6, with unresolved D. Trimming pared 1 base from V and 10 bases from J, leaving 14 bases between. The length of the CDR3 is 15 residues. Germline values: CDR1 KGHSH, CDR2 LQKENI. The CDR3, as DNA: TGTGCCAGCTCACCACAGACGGGTCTTGGCTCACCCCTCCACTTT. Encoded protein: CASSPQTGLGSPLHF.

This chain joins TRBV6-6 and TRBJ2-5, with 9 positions matching TRBD1. Germline-derived CDR1 and CDR2 are MNHNY and SVGAGI (reference sequence). Losses at the gene ends were 5 bases for V and 4 bases for J; bases not matched to a gene: 8. The CDR3 runs 15 residues. The chain's CDR3 is CASSHRDRESETQYF. The DNA for the CDR3 is TGTGCCAGCAGTCACCGGGACAGGGAGTCAGAGACCCAGTACTTC.

This clone was detected once. The V and J genes are TRBV30 and TRBJ1-4; tentatively, D is TRBD1 (5 bases). The CDR3 runs 13 residues. CDR1 GTSNPN and CDR2 SVGIG come from the germline V gene (reference sequence). Trimming took 1 base from V and 8 from J, leaving 11 bases between them. In nucleotides, the CDR3 is TGTGCCTGGAGTGGTGGGGCCCCCGAAAAACTGTTTTTT. This sequence encodes CAWSGGAPEKLFF.